The 2 T cell receptor beta chains reported below all come from one sample, sequenced in a study of blood T cell repertoires in COVID-19. The method was immunoSEQ multiplex PCR; TCRdb's version includes in-frame clones alone and lacks a portion of them. The sample carries 270,000 or so clones, about 89% recorded once. Sequencing was carried out using peripheral blood. These receptors came from a middle-aged man with active or convalescent COVID-19.

The chain has TRBV10-3 and TRBJ1-3; D is perhaps TRBD1 (5 bases). Trimming left V 6 bases short and J 0 bases short, with 9 bases between. Germline-derived CDR1 and CDR2 are ENHRY and SYGVKD. The CDR3 runs to 14 residues. In nucleotides, the CDR3 is TGTGCCATCAGATTACAGGACTCTGGAAACACCATATATTTT. Translated, it gives CAIRLQDSGNTIYF.

The chain combines TRBV15 with TRBJ1-1, with TRBD1 as a possible D gene (6 bases). The CDR3 is 15 amino acids. Germline loops: CDR1 LNHNV, CDR2 YYDKDF (reference sequence). Trimming removed 1 base at V and 4 bases at J, with 13 bases between. CDR3 residues: CATSRAVAGATEAFF. The CDR3 DNA reads TGTGCCACCAGCAGAGCTGTGGCAGGGGCCACTGAAGCTTTCTTT. Combining the CDR3 with reference TRBV15 and TRBJ1-1 gives the whole variable domain DAMVIQNPRYQVTQFGKPVTLSCSQTLNHNVMYWYQQKSSQAPKLLFHYYDKDFNNEADTPDNFQSRRPNTSFCFLDIRSPGLGDTAMYLCATSRAVAGATEAFFGQGTRLTVV.